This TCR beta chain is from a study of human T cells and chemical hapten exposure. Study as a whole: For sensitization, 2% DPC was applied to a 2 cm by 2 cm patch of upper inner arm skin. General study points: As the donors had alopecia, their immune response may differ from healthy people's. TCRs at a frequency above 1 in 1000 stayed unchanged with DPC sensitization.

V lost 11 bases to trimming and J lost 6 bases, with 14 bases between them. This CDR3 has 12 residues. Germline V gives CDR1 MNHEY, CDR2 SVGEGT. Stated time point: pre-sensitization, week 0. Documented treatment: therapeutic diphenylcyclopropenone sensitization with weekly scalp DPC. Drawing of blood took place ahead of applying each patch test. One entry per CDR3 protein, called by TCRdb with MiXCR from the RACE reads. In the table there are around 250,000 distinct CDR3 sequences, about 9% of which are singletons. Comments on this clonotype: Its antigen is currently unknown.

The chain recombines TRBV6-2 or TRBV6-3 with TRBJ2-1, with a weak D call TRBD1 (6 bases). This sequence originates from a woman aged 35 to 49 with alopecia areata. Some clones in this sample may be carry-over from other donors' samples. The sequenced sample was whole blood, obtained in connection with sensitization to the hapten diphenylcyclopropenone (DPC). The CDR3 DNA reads TGTGCCGCCAACACAGGGTTCAATGAGCAGTTCTTC. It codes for CAANTGFNEQFF.